The entry that follows covers one TCR beta chain sequence. This clonotype was recorded only once. Its antigen remains undetermined. There are no base qualities to consult, and no much larger clone falls within one base. A single read counts as weak evidence. The CDR3 goes from the cysteine to the phenylalanine over 16 residues. The kept DNA is CDR3 alone, 48 bases in frame from the first base. Looking up the germline V gene (reference sequence) yields CDR1 LGHDT and CDR2 YNNKEL. V loses 3 bases at its end and J loses 5 bases; junction bases beyond the gene matches: 6. The sample originates from a study of blood T cells in healthy people across ages (dated by TCRdb to about 2015). At the level of the whole study: In model experiments, template switching captured about one uniquely barcoded TCR beta cDNA molecule for every two T cells. Age-related changes in TCR beta repertoire diversity were measured in the study by deep sequencing normalized with unique cDNA molecular identifiers. To avoid experimental bias, donors of different ages were randomly spread across the sequencing lanes. Donors were grouped into four age groups: young (average about 15 years), middle-aged (roughly 37), aged (around 60) and long-lived (82). For two donors (one aged 18 to 30 and one aged 80 or older), the study analyzed two additional independent replicas of 1 million unique cDNA reads from the same blood draw.

The 40 or so donors, aged roughly 6 to 90 years, were systemically healthy Caucasian individuals from Russia. Each donor gave roughly 11 milliliters of peripheral blood, drawn into EDTA-treated Vacutainer tubes. Ficoll-Paque density-gradient centrifugation was used to isolate PBMCs, with at least 6.5 million per sample. Total RNA, at least 6 micrograms per sample, was extracted from PBMCs with Trizol reagent. For every donor, an aliquot of PBMCs went through flow cytometry to measure the percentages of naive CD45RAhigh/CD27high T cells. Library creation used 5' RACE. This sample was sequenced with an Illumina HiSeq 2500. The second PCR ran for roughly 6 to 11 cycles and used a J-beta primer mix along with a sample-barcoded 5' primer. Each TCR beta cDNA molecule received a unique molecular identifier from a template-switch 5' adaptor carrying 12 random nucleotides. Each sample yielded at least 2.5 million CDR3-containing paired-end reads. First-strand cDNA synthesis was performed from all RNA using the Mint cDNA synthesis kit, with priming by a TRBC-specific oligonucleotide. After uracil-DNA glycosylase treatment, a first 18-cycle PCR used universal primers M1SS and BC2_uni_R on all cDNA. On the authors' methods: For normalization, 1 million high-quality reads, each with a distinct molecular identifier, were randomly selected from each sample. Reads sharing molecular identifiers were discarded rather than binned into consensus sequences. MiTCR, with a Q25 quality threshold and the strictest error-elimination algorithm, was used for CDR3 identification, clonotype clustering and error correction. A nonparametric unseen species model with Euler transformation was used to estimate lower-bound total TCR beta diversity. In-frame beta chains were kept once TCRdb had trimmed the public reads at Q25 with fastp and called clones with MiXCR. Entries are consolidated by CDR3 protein sequence, retaining the most common genes and DNA. The V and J calls reflect TCRdb's pipeline rather than the authors' work. In all, the sample holds some 370,000 distinct CDR3 sequences, and over 45% of those were seen once. The ten largest account for 51% of the sample.

Overall study outcomes, separate from this receptor: Compared with the aged group, the long-lived group had more naive CD4+ T cells, fewer expanded clones and increased TCR diversity, a pattern suggesting age selection. A strong correlation was found between observed TCR beta diversity and the percentage of naive T cells measured by flow cytometry. Bulk unsorted PBMC profiling prevented conclusive comparison of naive and antigen-experienced compartments. As age increased, observed TCR beta diversity per million T cells dropped in a roughly linear way, and a significant reduction was already evident by age around 41. Estimates of total diversity based on one million sequenced T cells were considered lower bounds and underestimates. The CMV infection status of donors was not known, potentially confounding age-related changes in expanded clonotypes.

The sequencing input was blood. The TCR originated in a man between 60 and 70 years old in good health. The chain couples TRBV3-1 to TRBJ2-1, with TRBD2 matching 11 junction bases. The CDR3 reads as follows: CASSQVLTSGDNEQFF. The nucleotide sequence is TGTGCCAGCAGCCAGGTTCTGACTAGCGGGGACAATGAGCAGTTCTTC.